These 27 T cell receptor beta chains were sequenced from one sample in a study of cytomegalovirus exposure and HLA in healthy donors (dated by TCRdb to about 2017). Library preparation used the immunoSEQ multiplex PCR assay. The multiplex PCR relied on a mix of 60 forward primers for TCR Vbeta segments and 13 reverse primers for TCR Jbeta segments. Drawn from immuneACCESS, this table holds only the in-frame rearrangements with V and J called that TCRdb kept. Clones are partly lost; checked studies trace under half to an unresolved V gene and leave the rest unexplained. The sample table records about 160,000 clones; about four fifths of these occur just once. The ten largest make up around 0.96% of the sample. The sample consisted of PBMCs. The receptors stem from a man aged 25 to 40 in good health and CMV-seronegative.

The genes are TRBV4-1 and TRBJ1-5, with a weak D call TRBD1 (5 bases). The CDR3 consists of 14 residues. V was shortened by 0 bases and J by 5 bases, with 8 bases between the two germline ends. Germline CDR1 MGHRA, CDR2 YSYEKL. The CDR3 loop is CASSQDWGYQPQHF. For the CDR3, the DNA is TGCGCCAGCAGCCAAGATTGGGGCTATCAGCCCCAGCATTTT.

The sample holds one count of this clone. V gene TRBV6-6 combines with J gene TRBJ2-7, with TRBD2 matching over 7 bases. Per germline, CDR1 MNHNY and CDR2 SVGAGI (reference sequence). The CDR3 sequence is 13 residues long. The V segment lost 6 bases and the J segment 3 bases; nucleotides outside the gene matches: 5. Written as DNA, the CDR3 is TGTGCCAGCAGCCCCGCGGGAGTCTACGAGCAGTACTTC. Translation gives CASSPAGVYEQYF.

The chain has TRBV18 and TRBJ1-1; TRBD1 might be the D (5 bases). The germline V gene encodes CDR1 KGHSH and CDR2 LQKENI. The V gene lost 0 bases and the J gene lost 6 bases, with 14 bases spanning the gap. The CDR3 is 15 amino acids. This chain's CDR3 is CASSPPIGGRAEAFF. CDR3 DNA: TGTGCCAGCTCACCACCGATCGGGGGTCGTGCTGAAGCTTTCTTT.

This chain joins TRBV6-5 and TRBJ1-2; 8 bases match TRBD1. V dropped 6 bases and J dropped 7; count of bases not matched to a gene: 7. The CDR3 length is 13 residues. Germline V lookup: CDR1 MNHEY, CDR2 SVGAGI. CDR3 nucleotides: TGTGCCAGCAGGCAGGACAGGGTGGTTGGCTACACCTTC. Translation gives CASRQDRVVGYTF.

The chain employs TRBV5-6 and TRBJ2-7; no clear D gene. There are 14 residues in the CDR3. Germline CDR1 and CDR2: SGHDT and YYEEEE. Trimming stripped 1 base from V and 2 bases from J, with 10 bases between. The CDR3 DNA reads TGTGCCAGCAGCTTGCAGGTGCCCCCCTACGAGCAGTACTTC. This sequence encodes CASSLQVPPYEQYF.

The rearrangement uses TRBV7-8 and TRBJ1-2; 8 bases are shared with TRBD1. Germline CDR1 SGHVS, CDR2 FQNEAQ. The CDR3 spans 14 residues. V lost 4 bases and J lost 3; bases outside the gene matches: 4. CDR3 sequence reads: CASSSGTGHYGYTF. The CDR3 DNA sequence: TGTGCCAGCAGCTCCGGGACAGGACACTATGGCTACACCTTC.

This chain uses TRBV6-5 with TRBJ1-2; the D gene is possibly TRBD1 (6 bases). The length of the CDR3 is 16 residues. Looked up from germline, CDR1 is MNHEY and CDR2 is SVGAGI. V gave up 4 bases and J gave up 0 bases, with 15 bases separating them. The CDR3 region has the DNA TGTGCCAGCAGTTCGGGGGGCGTAGCGTCTAACTATGGCTACACCTTC. Protein product: CASSSGGVASNYGYTF.

This clone was counted between two and nine times. The chain links TRBV28 to TRBJ1-5; the D is unclear. V lost 2 bases and J 4 bases, leaving 6 bases between the germline ends. CDR1 is MDHEN, CDR2 SYDVKM, per germline. CDR3 length: 13 residues. CDR3 in DNA: TGTGCCAGCAGTTTAGGAGAAAATCAGCCCCAGCATTTT. Translated, it gives CASSLGENQPQHF.

A remark on this clone: The same CDR3 is also encoded by other DNA sequences in this sample. The rearrangement joins TRBV2 to TRBJ1-5; 9 bases fit TRBD1. J gave up 4 bases and V 4 bases, and 2 bases lay outside the gene matches. The CDR3 contains 14 residues. Germline loops: CDR1 SNHLY, CDR2 FYNNEI. CDR3 nucleotides: TGTGCCAGCAGTGGGGACAGGGCGAATCAGCCCCAGCATTTT. Its protein product is CASSGDRANQPQHF.

V and J are TRBV9 and TRBJ1-5, with D perhaps TRBD1 (6 bases). Germline CDR1 SGDLS, CDR2 YYNGEE. CDR3 length equals 14 residues. The V gene lost 1 base and the J gene lost 2 bases, with 7 bases spanning the gap. CDR3 sequence: CASSVSGGNQPQHF. In DNA form, the CDR3 reads TGTGCCAGCAGCGTATCAGGGGGCAATCAGCCCCAGCATTTT.

The chain carries TRBV4-2 and TRBJ1-2; a possible D gene is TRBD1 (5 bases). The CDR3 runs to 13 residues. Trimming took off 0 bases at V and 8 bases at J, with 10 bases between the two ends. Germline lookup yields CDR1 LGHNA and CDR2 YNFKEQ. CDR3 coding DNA: TGTGCCAGCAGCCAAGATGCGGGGCTGGGCTACACCTTC. Translated: CASSQDAGLGYTF.

This clone was seen a handful of times. The chain uses TRBV5-1 and TRBJ2-1; 8 bases align to TRBD2. CDR3 length: 19 residues. Germline V gene sequence: CDR1 SGHRS, CDR2 YFSETQ. The V segment lost 4 bases and the J segment 5 bases; nucleotides outside the gene matches: 20. Here the CDR3 reads CASSLGGRGGPRNDNEQFF. In DNA, the CDR3 is TGCGCCAGCAGCCTGGGGGGCCGCGGGGGGCCTCGTAACGACAATGAGCAGTTCTTC.

The chain recombines TRBV5-1 with TRBJ2-5; D gene ambiguous. V lost 2 bases and J lost 2, with 10 bases in between. From germline, CDR1 is SGHRS and CDR2 YFSETQ. This CDR3 has 14 residues. CDR3 in amino acids: CASSFLTDQETQYF. As DNA, the CDR3 is TGCGCCAGCAGCTTTTTAACAGATCAAGAGACCCAGTACTTC.

The chain has TRBV19 and TRBJ1-6, with a possible D match to TRBD1 (6 bases). V was shortened by 3 bases and J by 7 bases, with 10 bases between the two germline ends. The CDR3 is made up of 14 amino acids. Germline V CDR1 and CDR2: LNHDA, SQIVND (reference sequence). The CDR3 coding sequence is TGTGCCAGTAGTATGGGGGGGACAAATTCACCCCTCCACTTT. This sequence encodes CASSMGGTNSPLHF. Complete variable domain (other parts from reference TRBV19 and TRBJ1-6): DGGITQSPKYLFRKEGQNVTLSCEQNLNHDAMYWYRQDPGQGLRLIYYSQIVNDFQKGDIAEGYSVSREKKESFPLTVTSAQKNPTAFYLCASSMGGTNSPLHFGNGTRLTVT.

The chain couples TRBV28 to TRBJ1-2; the D gene is possibly TRBD1 (6 bases). Germline CDR1 and CDR2: MDHEN and SYDVKM. The CDR3 runs to 13 residues. V was trimmed by 4 bases and J by 8 bases, leaving 14 bases between them. The CDR3 loop is CASSSQGWEGYTF. DNA of the CDR3: TGTGCCAGCAGTTCTCAGGGGTGGGAAGGCTACACCTTC.

V and J are TRBV10-3 and TRBJ1-2; weak D call: TRBD1 (5 bases). Germline lookup yields CDR1 ENHRY and CDR2 SYGVKD. With 2 bases removed from V and 4 bases from J, the gap between germline ends came to 14 bases. The CDR3 has 15 residues. The CDR3 DNA reads TGTGCCATCAGTGAGATCGGTGGGGCCAGCTATGGCTACACCTTC. Its translation is CAISEIGGASYGYTF.

This clone was seen a handful of times. The chain employs TRBV5-6 and TRBJ2-1; 7 bases are shared with TRBD2. The V segment lost 3 bases and the J segment 3 bases; nucleotides outside the gene matches: 9. The CDR3 has 16 residues. Per the germline V gene, CDR1 is SGHDT and CDR2 is YYEEEE. CDR3 sequence reads: CASSWAPGLLYNEQFF. CDR3 nucleotides: TGTGCCAGCAGCTGGGCCCCGGGACTACTCTACAATGAGCAGTTCTTC.

The rearrangement uses TRBV19 and TRBJ2-2; 7 nucleotides line up with TRBD2. With 6 bases clipped from V and 2 bases from J, the junction kept 12 bases outside the gene matches. CDR3 length equals 17 residues. The germline gives CDR1 LNHDA, CDR2 SQIVND (reference sequence). The CDR3 coding sequence is TGTGCCAGTAGGCAGCTTTGGCGGGGGAGAAACACCGGGGAGCTGTTTTTT. Its protein product is CASRQLWRGRNTGELFF.

In its sample, this clone was seen once. The CDR3: CASSSDRGNEQFF. Here the CDR3 DNA reads TGTGCCAGCAGCTCGGACAGGGGCAATGAGCAGTTCTTC. The chain employs TRBV5-4 and TRBJ2-1; 9 bases align to TRBD1. The V segment lost 3 bases and the J segment 6 bases; nucleotides outside the gene matches: 1. The CDR3 covers 13 residues. Germline V gives CDR1 SGHNT, CDR2 YYREEE (reference sequence).

This clone was counted between two and nine times. The CDR3 here is CASRTSGMYEQYF. CDR3 DNA: TGTGCCAGCAGGACTAGCGGGATGTACGAGCAGTACTTC. The chain combines TRBV6-5 with TRBJ2-7; 11 nucleotides align to TRBD2. The germline gives CDR1 MNHEY, CDR2 SVGAGI. This CDR3 contains 13 residues. V dropped 6 bases and J dropped 4; count of bases not matched to a gene: 2.

The CDR3 sequence is CSVEEPGQGSEQYF. The CDR3 nucleotides are TGCAGCGTTGAAGAGCCGGGACAGGGGAGCGAGCAGTACTTC. J is TRBJ2-7 and V is TRBV29-1, with TRBD1 matching 10 bases. The CDR3 loop spans 14 amino acids. CDR1 is SQVTM, CDR2 ANQGSEA, per germline. Trimming cost V 0 bases and J 6 bases; bases outside gene matches: 5.

The DNA of the CDR3 is TGTGCCAGCAGCACCGATAACGGGAAACACAATGAGCAGTTCTTC. This gives the protein CASSTDNGKHNEQFF. V and J are TRBV21-1 and TRBJ2-1; the table's D call, TRBD2, has no DNA check behind it. TRBV21-1 is designated a pseudogene. The CDR3 runs to 15 residues.

The V and J genes are TRBV5-8 and TRBJ2-7, with 7 bases lining up with TRBD1. The CDR3 totals 14 residues. Trimming at V came to 9 bases and at J to 2 bases, leaving 11 bases not matched to a gene. Germline V gene data show CDR1 as SGHTS and CDR2 as YDEGEE. The CDR3 bases are TGTGCCATCGCCAGACAGGGTTTGGCCTACGAGCAGTACTTC. Its protein product is CAIARQGLAYEQYF. The variable domain in full, with the rest retrieved from reference TRBV5-8 and TRBJ2-7, is EAGVTQSPTHLIKTRGQQATLRCSPISGHTSVYWYQQALGLGLQFLLWYDEGEERNRGNFPPRFSGRQFPNYSSELNVNALELEDSALYLCAIARQGLAYEQYFGPGTRLTVT.

This clone was observed a handful of times. The rearrangement joins TRBV30 to TRBJ2-5; no firm D call. The J call is doubtful: the DNA matches TRBJ2-7 better. Germline values: CDR1 GTSNPN, CDR2 SVGIG (reference sequence). CDR3 length: 12 amino acids. The CDR3 is CAWSLTVYEQYF. The CDR3 nucleotides are TGTGCCTGGTCCCTGACTGTATACGAGCAGTACTTC.

The chain is built from TRBV7-2 and TRBJ2-1; 9 bases match TRBD1. The germline V gene has CDR1 SGHTA and CDR2 FQGNSA. CDR3 length: 16 residues. Unmatched junction bases numbered 9, after V lost 6 bases and J lost 3 bases. CDR3 sequence reads: CASSPPGQGLYNEQFF. The CDR3 nucleotides read TGTGCCAGCAGTCCACCGGGACAGGGTCTCTACAATGAGCAGTTCTTC. The full variable domain, its missing parts supplied by reference TRBV7-2 and TRBJ2-1, is GAGVSQSPSNKVTEKGKDVELRCDPISGHTALYWYRQSLGQGLEFLIYFQGNSAPDKSGLPSDRFSAERTGGSVSTLTIQRTQQEDSAVYLCASSPPGQGLYNEQFFGPGTRLTVL.

This rearrangement joins TRBV7-3 to TRBJ1-2; 10 bases map to TRBD1. This CDR3 region has 13 residues. V was pared by 5 bases and J by 4 bases, with 1 base of the junction left unmatched. CDR1 and CDR2 from the germline V gene are SGHTA and FQGTGA. As DNA, the CDR3 is TGTGCCAGCAGCCGGGACAGGGGCTATGGCTACACCTTC. Protein product: CASSRDRGYGYTF.

The genes are TRBV5-6 and TRBJ2-1, with 9 bases identical to TRBD2. This CDR3 comprises 13 residues. Per germline, CDR1 SGHDT and CDR2 YYEEEE. The CDR3 here is CVTGGRADNEQFF. The CDR3 DNA is TGTGTCACGGGCGGGAGGGCCGACAATGAGCAGTTCTTC.